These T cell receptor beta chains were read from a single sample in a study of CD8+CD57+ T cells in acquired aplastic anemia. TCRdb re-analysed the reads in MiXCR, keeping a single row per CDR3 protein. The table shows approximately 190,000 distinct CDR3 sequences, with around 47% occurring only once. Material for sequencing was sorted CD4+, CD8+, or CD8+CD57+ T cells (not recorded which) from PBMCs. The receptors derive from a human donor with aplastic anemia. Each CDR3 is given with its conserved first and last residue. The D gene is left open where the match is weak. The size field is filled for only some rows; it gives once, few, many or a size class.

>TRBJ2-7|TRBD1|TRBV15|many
CATSRDSGTGVEQYF
TGTGCCACCAGCAGAGACTCCGGGACAGGGGTTGAGCAGTACTTC
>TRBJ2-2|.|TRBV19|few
CASSAAGSNTGELFF
TGTGCCAGTAGCGCCGCCGGCTCCAACACCGGGGAGCTGTTTTTT
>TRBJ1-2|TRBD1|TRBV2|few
CASSGGRQGRNYGYTF
TGTGCCAGCAGTGGGGGCCGACAGGGGCGGAACTATGGCTACACCTTC
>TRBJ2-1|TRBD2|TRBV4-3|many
CASSQESGLRRNEQFF
TGCGCCAGCAGCCAAGAATCGGGACTACGTCGTAATGAGCAGTTCTTC
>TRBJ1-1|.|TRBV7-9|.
CASSPGDLNTEAFF
TGTGCCAGCAGCCCAGGGGATCTGAACACTGAAGCTTTCTTT
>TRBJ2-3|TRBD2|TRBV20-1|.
CSAIAGRTNTQYF
TGCAGTGCTATAGCGGGGCGTACTAATACGCAGTATTTT
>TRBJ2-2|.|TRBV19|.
CASSIGRRQTGELFF
TGTGCCAGTAGTATAGGGAGGCGACAGACCGGGGAGCTGTTTTTT
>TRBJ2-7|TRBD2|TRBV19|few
CASSIGLAGTYEQYF
TGTGCCAGTAGTATAGGCCTAGCGGGGACCTACGAGCAGTACTTC
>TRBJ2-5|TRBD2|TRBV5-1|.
CASSLVGRGLAGVETQYF
TGCGCCAGCAGCTTGGTGGGGAGGGGACTAGCGGGAGTCGAGACCCAGTACTTC
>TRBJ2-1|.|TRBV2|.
CAGSRFVNEQFF
TGTGCCGGCAGTAGGTTTGTCAATGAGCAGTTCTTC
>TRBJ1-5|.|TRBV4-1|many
CASSQVTGMPFGQPQHF
TGCGCCAGCAGCCAAGTCACAGGGATGCCTTTTGGGCAGCCCCAGCATTTT
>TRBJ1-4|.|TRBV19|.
CASSTTGWNEKLFF
TGTGCCAGTAGTACTACAGGGTGGAACGAAAAACTGTTTTTT
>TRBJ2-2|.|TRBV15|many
CATSRVRSGELFF
TGTGCCACCAGCAGAGTTAGATCCGGGGAGCTGTTTTTT
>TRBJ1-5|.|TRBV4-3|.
CASSQELGLGRNQPQHF
TGCGCCAGCAGCCAAGAGTTGGGTTTAGGTCGAAATCAGCCCCAGCATTTT
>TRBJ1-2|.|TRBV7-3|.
CASSETGRFYGYTF
TGTGCCAGCAGTGAGACTGGCAGGTTCTATGGCTACACCTTC
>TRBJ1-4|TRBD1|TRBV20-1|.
CSATDRASEKLFF
TGCAGTGCTACAGACAGGGCCAGTGAAAAACTGTTTTTT
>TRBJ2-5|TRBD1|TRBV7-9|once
CASSLDRTGGETQYF
TGTGCCAGCAGTTTAGATAGGACAGGTGGAGAGACCCAGTACTTC
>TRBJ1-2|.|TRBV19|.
CASSIQEGYTF
TGTGCCAGTAGTATACAGGAGGGCTACACCTTC
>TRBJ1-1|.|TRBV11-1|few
CASSLRPVGGAREYTEAFF
TGTGCCAGCAGCTTACGCCCGGTCGGGGGGGCGCGGGAGTACACTGAAGCTTTCTTT
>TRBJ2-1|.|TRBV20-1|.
CSANGPNNEQFF
TGCAGTGCAAACGGACCGAACAATGAGCAGTTCTTC
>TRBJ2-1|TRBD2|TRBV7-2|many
CASRTSGRRPYNEQFF
TGTGCCAGCAGGACTAGCGGGAGAAGACCCTACAATGAGCAGTTCTTC
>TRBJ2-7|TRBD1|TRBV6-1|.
CASTKTGGTYEQYF
TGTGCCAGCACCAAGACAGGGGGGACCTACGAGCAGTACTTC
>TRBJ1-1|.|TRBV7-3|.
CASSSQSNTEAFF
TGTGCCAGCAGCTCGCAAAGCAACACTGAAGCTTTCTTT
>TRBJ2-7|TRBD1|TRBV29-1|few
CSVEGGGTGVYGYEQYF
TGCAGCGTTGAAGGAGGAGGGACAGGCGTGTATGGGTACGAGCAGTACTTC
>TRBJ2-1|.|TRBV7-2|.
CASSLSNEQFF
TGTGCCAGCAGCTTATCGAATGAGCAGTTCTTC
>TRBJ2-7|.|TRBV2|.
CASSEWGQWSYEQYF
TGTGCCAGCAGTGAATGGGGACAATGGTCCTACGAGCAGTACTTC
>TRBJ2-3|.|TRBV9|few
CASSVEGRTQYF
TGTGCCAGCAGCGTAGAAGGAAGGACGCAGTATTTT
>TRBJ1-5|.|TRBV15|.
CATSSGLESNQPQHF
TGTGCCACCAGCAGTGGGTTAGAGAGCAATCAGCCCCAGCATTTT
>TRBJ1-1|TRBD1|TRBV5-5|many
CASSVIQGRIAEAFF
TGTGCCAGCAGCGTAATACAGGGGAGGATCGCTGAAGCTTTCTTT
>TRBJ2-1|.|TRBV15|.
CATSRVALAGQENEQFF
TGTGCCACCAGCAGAGTTGCCCTAGCGGGACAGGAAAATGAGCAGTTCTTC
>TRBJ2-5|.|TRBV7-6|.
CASSLGNGVQETQYF
TGTGCCAGCAGCTTAGGAAACGGAGTACAAGAGACCCAGTACTTC
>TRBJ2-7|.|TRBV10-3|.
CAISWQGNSYEQYF
TGTGCCATCAGTTGGCAGGGGAACTCCTACGAGCAGTACTTC
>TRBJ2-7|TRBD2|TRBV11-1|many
CASSSERENYEQYF
TGTGCCAGCAGCTCGGAGCGGGAGAACTACGAGCAGTACTTC
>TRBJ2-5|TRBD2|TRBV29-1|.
CSVGLVGGGRGTQYF
TGCAGCGTTGGGCTCGTGGGCGGGGGGCGAGGGACCCAGTACTTC
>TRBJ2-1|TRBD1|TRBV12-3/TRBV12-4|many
CASRITGGSRNEQFF
TGTGCCAGCAGGATCACAGGGGGCTCTAGAAATGAGCAGTTCTTC
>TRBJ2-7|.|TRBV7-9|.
CASSQTGFYEQYF
TGTGCCAGCAGCCAAACAGGGTTCTACGAGCAGTACTTC
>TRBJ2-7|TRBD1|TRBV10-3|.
CAISDRQGTYEQYF
TGTGCCATCAGCGATAGACAGGGAACCTACGAGCAGTACTTC
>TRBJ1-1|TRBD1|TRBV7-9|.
CASSLGQGGLAEAFF
TGTGCCAGCAGCTTAGGACAGGGAGGTTTGGCTGAAGCTTTCTTT
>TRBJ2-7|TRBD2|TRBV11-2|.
CASSLGTSGVSSYEQYF
TGTGCCAGCAGCCTCGGGACTAGCGGGGTTAGCTCCTACGAGCAGTACTTC
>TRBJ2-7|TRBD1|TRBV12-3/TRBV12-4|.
CASRRDRGTFYEQYF
TGTGCCAGCAGGCGAGACAGGGGCACGTTCTACGAGCAGTACTTC
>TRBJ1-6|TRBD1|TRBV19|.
CASSPRTGVRSSPLHF
TGTGCCAGTAGTCCCCGGACAGGGGTTCGGAGTTCACCCCTCCACTTT
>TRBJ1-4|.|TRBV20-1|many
CSASRGGRRGEKLFF
TGCAGTGCTAGTAGGGGCGGGCGAAGGGGTGAAAAACTGTTTTTT
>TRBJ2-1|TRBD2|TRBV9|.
CASSVASSGRIGQFF
TGTGCCAGCAGCGTAGCGTCGAGCGGGAGGATCGGGCAGTTCTTC
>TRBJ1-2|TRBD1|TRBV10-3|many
CAISLSTGDYGYTF
TGTGCCATCAGTCTGTCGACAGGGGACTATGGCTACACCTTC
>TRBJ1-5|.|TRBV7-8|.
CASSLDPRDQPQRF
TGTGCCAGCAGCTTAGATCCCAGAGATCAGCCCCAGCGTTTT
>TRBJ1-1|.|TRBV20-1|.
CSTQTAGMNTEAFF
TGCAGTACACAGACCGCTGGTATGAACACTGAAGCTTTCTTT